These 12 T cell receptor beta chains were all obtained from the same sample, sequenced in a study of shared clonotypes between healthy human individuals. Using immunoSEQ multiplex PCR, the repertoire was profiled, and TCRdb retains in-frame clones only, with some absent. The sample has around 2.5 million clones; 93% are singletons. The sample comprised naive CD4+ T cells from PBMCs. Stated subset: CD45RA+ positively selected. The receptors derive from a man in his late teens or twenties in good health. Some clones in this sample may be carry-over from other donors' samples.

This chain connects TRBV5-4 to TRBJ2-5, with D possibly being TRBD2 (5 bases). The V gene lost 3 bases and the J gene lost 3 bases, with 12 bases spanning the gap. The CDR3 extends over 14 amino acids. Germline loops: CDR1 SGHNT, CDR2 YYREEE (reference sequence). The CDR3 sequence: CASSSGGREETQYF. CDR3 DNA: TGTGCCAGCAGCTCCGGAGGACGGGAAGAGACCCAGTACTTC.

The genes are TRBV7-2 and TRBJ1-3, with D hard to call. This CDR3 has 16 residues. Germline V gives CDR1 SGHTA, CDR2 FQGNSA. Trimming left V 4 bases short and J 0 bases short, with 13 bases between. Here the CDR3 reads CASSSWMGSSGNTIYF. The CDR3 bases are TGTGCCAGCAGCTCTTGGATGGGGAGCTCTGGAAACACCATATATTTT.

This chain connects TRBV6-1 to TRBJ1-2, with D unclear. The CDR3 has 12 residues. Trimming cost V 4 bases and J 4 bases, with 7 bases left between them. The germline V gene encodes CDR1 MNHNS and CDR2 SASEGT. The CDR3 region has the DNA TGTGCCAGCAGTGCACCGACCTATGGCTACACCTTC. Translating it yields CASSAPTYGYTF.

V gene TRBV28 combines with J gene TRBJ1-4; 7 nucleotides match TRBD1. V was clipped by 6 bases and J by 9 bases; unmatched bases: 10. This CDR3 comprises 14 residues. CDR1 and CDR2 from the germline V gene are MDHEN and SYDVKM. The CDR3 nucleotides read TGTGCCAGCAGGCCGACAGGGCCCCGGCAAAAACTGTTTTTT. This codes for CASRPTGPRQKLFF.

The V gene is TRBV6-5, the J gene TRBJ2-7, with 7 bases matching TRBD1. CDR1 is MNHEY, CDR2 SVGAGI, per germline. This CDR3 contains 13 residues. V lost 5 bases to trimming and J lost 3 bases; unmatched junction nucleotides: 4. DNA for the CDR3: TGTGCCAGCAGTAGGGACAGATACTACGAGCAGTACTTC. This encodes CASSRDRYYEQYF.

CDR3 loop: CASSIDRGYNSGANVLTF. The CDR3 DNA reads TGTGCCAGTAGTATCGACAGGGGGTATAACTCTGGGGCCAACGTCCTGACTTTC. The chain joins TRBV19 to TRBJ2-6; 9 bases are a match to TRBD1. CDR1 is LNHDA and CDR2 is SQIVND in the germline V gene (reference sequence). The CDR3 is 18 amino acids. The trim removed 3 bases at V and 0 bases at J, leaving 6 bases unmatched.

J is TRBJ2-3 and V is TRBV11-3; the D call may be TRBD1 or TRBD2 (5 bases each). Germline lookup yields CDR1 SGHNT and CDR2 YENEEA. The CDR3 covers 15 residues. Deletions cut 1 base from V and 5 bases from J, with 13 bases between. The CDR3 loop reads CASSLGGRQVDTQYF. The CDR3 DNA reads as TGTGCCAGCAGCTTAGGGGGACGTCAGGTAGATACGCAGTATTTT.

This chain uses TRBV6-5 with TRBJ2-3, with a possible D match to TRBD2 (6 bases). CDR3 length: 15 residues. Looked up from germline, CDR1 is MNHEY and CDR2 is SVGAGI. V dropped 2 bases and J dropped 4 bases, with 13 bases sitting between them. The CDR3 here is CASSYVEGRPDTQYF. The CDR3 DNA reads TGTGCCAGCAGTTACGTGGAGGGTAGGCCAGATACGCAGTATTTT.

The rearrangement links TRBV19 to TRBJ2-7, with D possibly being TRBD1 or TRBD2 (5 bases each). Germline CDR1 and CDR2: LNHDA and SQIVND (reference sequence). The V end was cut by 7 bases, the J end by 3 bases, with 19 bases between. CDR3 length equals 15 residues. The CDR3: CASTWKAGAGYEQYF. Here the CDR3 DNA reads TGTGCCAGTACCTGGAAGGCCGGGGCGGGCTACGAGCAGTACTTC.

The chain has TRBV7-8 and TRBJ2-5, with 7 bases aligning to TRBD1. With V trimmed by 5 bases and J by 5 bases, 5 bases remained unmatched. The germline V gene encodes CDR1 SGHVS and CDR2 FQNEAQ. The CDR3 runs to 13 residues. The CDR3 DNA is TGTGCCAGCAGCCCCGGACAGGCGGAGACCCAGTACTTC. Its translation: CASSPGQAETQYF.

V usage is TRBV5-1 and J usage is TRBJ2-1; 9 bases align to TRBD1. The germline V gene has CDR1 SGHRS and CDR2 YFSETQ. V shed 2 bases and J 7 bases; nucleotides not matched to a gene: 4. The CDR3 extends over 14 amino acids. CDR3 in amino acids: CASSFRTGENEQFF. CDR3 DNA sequence: TGCGCCAGCAGCTTTCGGACAGGGGAAAATGAGCAGTTCTTC.

This chain links TRBV19 with TRBJ1-2; D is ambiguous. Between the trimmed V and J ends, which lost 0 bases and 7 bases, there was a span of 6 bases. The CDR3 has 12 residues. CDR1 LNHDA and CDR2 SQIVND come from the germline V gene (reference sequence). The CDR3 region is CASSIERLGYTF. CDR3 DNA: TGTGCCAGTAGTATAGAACGGCTTGGCTACACCTTC.